This T cell receptor beta chain was captured in a study of T cells in Graves' hyperthyroidism and ophthalmopathy. Study-wide points: Stable hyperthyroidism was separated from ophthalmopathy by a model based on 13 V-J features.

This clonotype came up a few times. Antigen: not known. Hyperthyroidism in the patients, aged 18 to 65, was newly diagnosed and under 2 months in duration. Researchers took RNA transcripts and amplified the TCR beta CDR3 regions from them. TCR CDR3 underwent first-round RT-PCR with the HTBI primer set. TCRdb reprocessed the multiplex PCR reads with MiXCR, giving one entry per CDR3 protein. The sample comprises about 320,000 distinct CDR3 sequences, 16% of which are singletons, and approximately 33% rests with the top ten. This CDR3 spans 16 amino acids. V lost 8 bases to trimming and J lost 4 bases; unmatched junction nucleotides: 11. Germline V lookup: CDR1 SNHLY, CDR2 FYNNEI.

The sequenced material came from blood. The J gene is TRBJ2-5, the V gene TRBV2; TRBD1 agrees at 12 bases. The sequence came from a man aged 30 to 45 with Graves' hyperthyroidism. The CDR3 DNA is TGTGCCAGCCGCCCGGGACAGGGGGCGCGGGGAGAGACCCAGTACTTC. It is translated as CASRPGQGARGETQYF.